This T cell receptor (beta chain) was sequenced in a study of blood T cell repertoires in COVID-19. Turning to the study itself: Samples representing acute and convalescent COVID-19 were sourced from the United States, Italy and Spain. Sources were T cells, B-cell-depleted T cells, or PBMCs; the material itself was cDNA or gDNA.

The CDR3 has 18 amino acids. The ends lost 6 bases at V and 5 bases at J; junction bases unmatched: 17. CDR1 and CDR2 from the germline V gene are SGHVS and FQNEAQ. Authors' processing steps: Reference gene primer amplification gave estimated nucleated cell counts. Assay: immunoSEQ multiplex PCR; the TCRdb copy retains only in-frame clones and omits some. V and J calls and clone size come straight from that table; D and trimming were deduced from the DNA. The repertoire holds tens of thousands of clones, with approximately 83% as singletons. The sequence came from a woman between 65 and 79 years old with acute or convalescent COVID-19. Specimen: peripheral blood. J is TRBJ2-2 and V is TRBV7-8; 8 bases fit TRBD1. The CDR3 reads CASSLIAGTGHKTGELFF. The CDR3 bases are TGTGCCAGCAGTCTAATCGCCGGGACAGGACACAAGACCGGGGAGCTGTTTTTT. Based on the CDR3 plus reference TRBV7-8 and TRBJ2-2, the full variable domain is GAGVSQSPRYKVAKRGQDVALRCDPISGHVSLFWYQQALGQGPEFLTYFQNEAQLDKSGLPSDRFFAERPEGSVSTLKIQRTQQEDSAVYLCASSLIAGTGHKTGELFFGEGSRLTVL.